Listed here are 29 T cell receptor beta chains from one sample, sequenced in a study of blood T cell repertoires in COVID-19. Profiled with immunoSEQ multiplex PCR; TCRdb holds only in-frame clones, not every one. The sample records a few hundred thousand clones, approximately 88% being singletons. The sample consisted of peripheral blood. Receptors were obtained from a woman between 45 and 60 years old with COVID-19, enrolled during active disease.

The V and J genes are TRBV20-1 and TRBJ1-1, with D uncertain. This CDR3 is 12 amino acids long. CDR1 and CDR2 (germline): DFQATT, SNEGSKA (reference sequence). The germline V and J ends were trimmed by 3 bases and 5 bases, with 10 bases remaining between them. The CDR3 protein is CSASRPGTEAFF. The CDR3, as DNA: TGCAGTGCTAGTCGCCCGGGGACTGAAGCTTTCTTT.

This chain's CDR3 is CASSVATGGTYGYTF. CDR3 nucleotide sequence: TGTGCCAGCAGCGTAGCTACAGGGGGGACCTATGGCTACACCTTC. V is TRBV9 and J is TRBJ1-2; 8 positions match TRBD1. Unmatched junction bases numbered 5, after V lost 0 bases and J lost 4 bases. CDR3 length: 15 amino acids. The germline V gene has CDR1 SGDLS and CDR2 YYNGEE.

The chain recombines TRBV10-3 with TRBJ1-1; D is uncertain. V was cut by 10 bases and J by 6 bases, with 18 bases left in between. This CDR3 region has 13 residues. From germline, CDR1 is ENHRY and CDR2 SYGVKD. The CDR3 nucleotides are TGTGCCACCCTACCACGCCGAGGGCCTGAAGCTTTCTTT. This codes for CATLPRRGPEAFF.

The chain employs TRBV7-9 and TRBJ1-4; 10 positions match TRBD1. The CDR3 is made up of 15 amino acids. Germline lookup yields CDR1 SEHNR and CDR2 FQNEAQ (reference sequence). The V gene end was trimmed by 5 bases and the J gene end by 7 bases; junction bases not matched to a gene: 7. CDR3 sequence (DNA): TGTGCCAGCAGCCCTCGACAGGGGGCGTCTGAAAAACTGTTTTTT. The encoded protein is CASSPRQGASEKLFF.

This chain connects TRBV28 to TRBJ1-2, with no clear D. Trimming stripped 6 bases from V and 8 bases from J, with 10 bases between. There are 11 residues in the CDR3. Looked up from germline, CDR1 is MDHEN and CDR2 is SYDVKM. As DNA, the CDR3 is TGTGCCAGCAGAAACTTAATAGGCTACACCTTC. This gives the protein CASRNLIGYTF.

As concerns this clone: Within the sample, other DNA sequences also encode this same CDR3. The rearrangement links TRBV5-1 to TRBJ1-3, with 7 bases lining up with TRBD1. This CDR3 spans 15 amino acids. In germline, CDR1 is SGHRS, CDR2 YFSETQ. V lost 2 bases and J lost 0; bases outside the gene matches: 2. The CDR3 nucleotides are TGCGCCAGCAGCTTAGGGACAGCCTCTGGAAACACCATATATTTT. Its protein is CASSLGTASGNTIYF.

This chain links TRBV3-1 (or the pseudogene TRBV3-2) with TRBJ2-1; TRBD2 matches at 9 bases. The J segment lost 10 bases and the V segment lost 3 bases, leaving 7 bases of the junction unmatched. Germline CDR1 is LGHDT and CDR2 is YNNKEL (reference sequence). This CDR3 is 14 amino acids long. Written as DNA, the CDR3 is TGTGCCAGCAGCCAGGGGCGGGGGGGCGACGAGCAGTTCTTC. Its protein is CASSQGRGGDEQFF.

The rearrangement uses TRBV23-1 and TRBJ1-3, with TRBD1 identical over 8 bases. TRBV23-1 has ORF status, its function being uncertain. V dropped 10 bases and J dropped 6; count of bases not matched to a gene: 20. The CDR3 length is 17 residues. The CDR3 nucleotides are TGCGCCACCCCCCCCCTCCCGGCAGGGGGCCTGGAAAACACCATATATTTT. Translation: CATPPLPAGGLENTIYF.

The genes are TRBV6-6 and TRBJ1-1; D gene ambiguous. The CDR3 is 14 residues long. Germline CDR1 reads MNHNY; CDR2 reads SVGAGI (reference sequence). The V and J ends lost 7 bases and 5 bases respectively, with 17 bases between them. CDR3 bases: TGTGCCAGCACCATCACCGTTCCGGGGACTGAAGCTTTCTTT. Translated: CASTITVPGTEAFF.

The chain recombines TRBV5-1 with TRBJ2-1, with 8 bases identical to TRBD1. Trimming at V came to 0 bases and at J to 9 bases, leaving 17 bases not matched to a gene. This CDR3 region has 18 residues. The germline V gene has CDR1 SGHRS and CDR2 YFSETQ. Written as DNA, the CDR3 is TGCGCCAGCAGCTTGGCAGGGGGCAAAAGTTTAGTCCGGGGTGAGCAGTTCTTC. Amino acid sequence: CASSLAGGKSLVRGEQFF.

Here the CDR3 reads CASSPPKTAQNQPQHF. The CDR3, as DNA: TGTGCCAGCAGCCCCCCCAAGACGGCACAGAATCAGCCCCAGCATTTT. The rearrangement joins TRBV28 to TRBJ1-5, with D uncertain. Germline CDR1 and CDR2: MDHEN and SYDVKM. V was clipped by 6 bases and J by 4 bases, with 19 bases between them. This CDR3 is 16 amino acids long.

The chain is built from TRBV7-3 and TRBJ1-2, with 9 bases fitting TRBD1. This CDR3 contains 16 residues. After removal of 5 bases from V and 8 bases from J, the junction contained 15 bases not matched to a gene. Per the germline V gene, CDR1 is SGHTA and CDR2 is FQGTGA. This CDR3 is CASSPKDRGCSGGYTF. For the CDR3, the DNA is TGTGCCAGCAGCCCAAAGGACAGGGGATGTTCGGGAGGCTACACCTTC.

The rearrangement links TRBV5-6 to TRBJ2-7; 9 bases align to TRBD1. V lost 4 bases, J lost 3 bases, and 8 bases stayed unmatched. This CDR3 contains 15 residues. Germline V gene lookup returns CDR1 SGHDT and CDR2 YYEEEE. The CDR3 protein is CASSVGPGQGYEQYF. The DNA for the CDR3 is TGTGCCAGCAGCGTGGGCCCGGGACAGGGCTACGAGCAGTACTTC.

J is TRBJ1-2 and V is TRBV30, with D unclear. The length of the CDR3 is 14 residues. The ends were cut back, 2 bases at V and 5 bases at J, with 15 bases in the middle. Germline V CDR1 and CDR2: GTSNPN, SVGIG (reference sequence). The CDR3 loop is CAWSSDTFAYGYTF. The CDR3 DNA reads as TGTGCCTGGAGTTCCGACACGTTCGCATATGGCTACACCTTC.

This chain's CDR3 is CASSYRGSAQPQHF. DNA for the CDR3: TGTGCCAGCAGTTACAGGGGTTCTGCTCAGCCCCAGCATTTT. This chain connects TRBV6-2 or TRBV6-3 to TRBJ1-5; TRBD1 is a possible D gene (5 bases). CDR1 and CDR2 from the germline V gene are MNHEY and SVGEGT. The CDR3 is made up of 14 amino acids. Trimming stripped 2 bases from V and 6 bases from J, with 11 bases between.

The chain recombines TRBV4-1 with TRBJ1-6; TRBD1 matches 8 bases. The CDR3 runs 18 residues. The V and J ends lost 5 bases and 0 bases, in that order; junction bases with no gene match: 9. Germline V gene lookup returns CDR1 MGHRA and CDR2 YSYEKL. The CDR3 protein is CASSVRDRHISYNSPLHF. In DNA, the CDR3 is TGCGCCAGCAGCGTCCGGGACAGGCATATCTCCTATAATTCACCCCTCCACTTT.

As regards this clone: This sample includes further DNA sequences coding for the same CDR3. V usage is TRBV5-1 and J usage is TRBJ2-5; 7 nucleotides align to TRBD2. The CDR3 runs to 14 residues. V lost 0 bases to trimming and J lost 5 bases; unmatched junction nucleotides: 4. The V gene's germline CDR1 is SGHRS and CDR2 YFSETQ. For the CDR3, the DNA is TGCGCCAGCAGCTTGGGCGGGGGAGTGGAGACCCAGTACTTC. This encodes CASSLGGGVETQYF.

V and J are TRBV28 and TRBJ2-3; TRBD1 is a possible D gene (7 bases). Germline V CDR1 and CDR2: MDHEN, SYDVKM. The CDR3 is 14 residues long. The germline V and J ends were trimmed by 8 bases and 0 bases, with 12 bases remaining between them. CDR3 in amino acids: CASRGTASTDTQYF. The CDR3 DNA reads TGTGCCAGCCGGGGGACAGCCAGCACAGATACGCAGTATTTT.

This CDR3 is CASSPWSVVDEQYF. The CDR3 DNA sequence: TGTGCCAGCAGCCCCTGGTCCGTGGTAGACGAGCAGTACTTC. The V and J genes are TRBV28 and TRBJ2-7; D uncertain. This CDR3 is built from 14 residues. V was cut by 6 bases and J by 5 bases, with 17 bases left in between. Looked up from germline, CDR1 is MDHEN and CDR2 is SYDVKM.

The V and J genes are TRBV5-3 and TRBJ1-1; D is unclear. TRBV5-3 is recorded as an ORF, its role being uncertain. This CDR3 is built from 13 residues. Trimming left V 5 bases short and J 11 bases short, with 19 bases between. The CDR3 DNA follows: TGTGCCAGAAGGCGGCGTGTCGGATTGAGGGCTTTCTTT. The encoded protein is CARRRRVGLRAFF.

The chain is built from TRBV15 and TRBJ1-4; a possible D gene is TRBD1 (6 bases). Germline CDR1 reads LNHNV; CDR2 reads YYDKDF (reference sequence). V lost 0 bases and J 7 bases, leaving 12 bases between the germline ends. The CDR3 runs 15 residues. CDR3 nucleotide sequence: TGTGCCACCAGCAGAGACCCGGGACAACTTGAAAAACTGTTTTTT. As protein: CATSRDPGQLEKLFF. The full variable domain, its missing parts supplied by reference TRBV15 and TRBJ1-4, is DAMVIQNPRYQVTQFGKPVTLSCSQTLNHNVMYWYQQKSSQAPKLLFHYYDKDFNNEADTPDNFQSRRPNTSFCFLDIRSPGLGDTAMYLCATSRDPGQLEKLFFGSGTQLSVL.

The chain has TRBV29-1 and TRBJ1-1, with D maybe TRBD1 (6 bases). Trimming cost V 5 bases and J 5 bases, with 12 bases left between them. Per the germline V gene, CDR1 is SQVTM and CDR2 is ANQGSEA. CDR3 size: 12 residues. The CDR3 spells CSVPGTLTEAFF. In nucleotides, the CDR3 is TGCAGCGTTCCCGGGACACTTACTGAAGCTTTCTTT.

The chain recombines TRBV11-2 with TRBJ2-7; no clear D gene. This CDR3 is built from 13 residues. CDR1 is SGHAT and CDR2 is FQNNGV in the germline V gene. V lost 2 bases to trimming and J lost 2 bases, with 7 bases between them. As DNA, the CDR3 is TGTGCCAGCAGCTTATCGGTCGCCTACGAGCAGTACTTC. This encodes CASSLSVAYEQYF.

J is TRBJ2-5 and V is TRBV3-1 (or the pseudogene TRBV3-2), with D perhaps matching TRBD1 (7 bases). The V and J ends lost 2 bases and 5 bases respectively, with 12 bases between them. CDR3 length: 14 residues. CDR1 LGHDT and CDR2 YNNKEL come from the germline V gene (reference sequence). The CDR3 region is CASSQPGGWETQYF. The CDR3 DNA is TGTGCCAGCAGCCAACCAGGGGGGTGGGAGACCCAGTACTTC.

The V and J genes are TRBV19 and TRBJ2-1, with a weak D call TRBD1 (6 bases). The CDR3 consists of 16 residues. The germline V and J ends were trimmed by 5 bases and 0 bases, with 14 bases remaining between them. The V gene's germline CDR1 is LNHDA and CDR2 SQIVND (reference sequence). This chain's CDR3 is CASSPWGLSSYNEQFF. The CDR3 bases are TGTGCCAGTAGTCCATGGGGGCTGAGCTCCTACAATGAGCAGTTCTTC.

The rearrangement uses TRBV30 and TRBJ2-7; TRBD1 matches at 9 bases. From germline, CDR1 is GTSNPN and CDR2 SVGIG (reference sequence). The CDR3 contains 14 residues. V dropped 3 bases and J dropped 5; count of bases not matched to a gene: 8. The CDR3 nucleotides read TGTGCCTGGAGGGGGACAGGGAGGTTTGACGAGCAGTACTTC. It translates to CAWRGTGRFDEQYF.

The chain employs TRBV5-1 and TRBJ2-5; TRBD1 might be the D (6 bases). Trimming took 2 bases from V and 1 from J, leaving 9 bases between them. This CDR3 spans 14 amino acids. CDR1 and CDR2 from the germline V gene are SGHRS and YFSETQ. CDR3 bases: TGCGCCAGCAGCTTCGGGACACTCCAAGAGACCCAGTACTTC. It translates to CASSFGTLQETQYF.

V is TRBV29-1 and J is TRBJ2-1; 10 nucleotides align to TRBD2. The CDR3 sequence is 15 residues long. V was pared by 4 bases and J by 5 bases, with 8 bases of the junction left unmatched. Germline V gene sequence: CDR1 SQVTM, CDR2 ANQGSEA. The CDR3 sequence: CSVGASGGTNNEQFF. CDR3 nucleotide sequence: TGCAGCGTTGGGGCTAGCGGGGGAACAAACAATGAGCAGTTCTTC.

The genes are TRBV11-2 and TRBJ1-4; 10 nucleotides match TRBD1. This CDR3 is built from 14 residues. The germline V gene has CDR1 SGHAT and CDR2 FQNNGV. Trimming cost V 5 bases and J 6 bases; bases outside gene matches: 3. The CDR3 loop is CASSRDRGDEKLFF. The CDR3 DNA reads as TGTGCCAGCAGCCGGGACAGGGGAGATGAAAAACTGTTTTTT.